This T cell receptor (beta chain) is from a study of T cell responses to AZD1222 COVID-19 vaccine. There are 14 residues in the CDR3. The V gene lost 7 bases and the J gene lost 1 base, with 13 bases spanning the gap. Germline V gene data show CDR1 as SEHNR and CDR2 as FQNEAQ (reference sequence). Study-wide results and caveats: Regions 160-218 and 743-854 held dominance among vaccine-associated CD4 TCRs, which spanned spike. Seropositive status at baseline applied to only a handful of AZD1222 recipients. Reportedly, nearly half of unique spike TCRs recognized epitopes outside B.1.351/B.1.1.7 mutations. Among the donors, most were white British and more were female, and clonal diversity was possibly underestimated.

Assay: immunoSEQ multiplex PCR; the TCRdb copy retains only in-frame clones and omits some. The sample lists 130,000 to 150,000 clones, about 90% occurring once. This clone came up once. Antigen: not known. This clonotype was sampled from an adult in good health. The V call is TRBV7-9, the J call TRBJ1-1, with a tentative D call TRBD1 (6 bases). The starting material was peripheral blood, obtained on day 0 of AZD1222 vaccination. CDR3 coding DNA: TGTGCCAGCATCACAGGGTTCGGGAACACTGAAGCTTTCTTT. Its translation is CASITGFGNTEAFF.